The 22 T cell receptor beta chains below were found in one sample sequenced in a study of blood T cell repertoires in COVID-19. Here immunoSEQ multiplex PCR was the method, and the copy in TCRdb shows in-frame clones only, minus some. Altogether 270,000 or so clones are present, approximately 84% being singletons, with the ten largest covering more than 1.1%. The sample was peripheral blood. The source is a human donor with COVID-19, enrolled during active disease. The donor label of this sample is uncertain.

This chain connects TRBV18 to TRBJ1-5, with 8 bases lining up with TRBD1. Per germline, CDR1 KGHSH and CDR2 LQKENI. The V and J ends lost 2 bases and 5 bases, in that order; junction bases with no gene match: 5. CDR3 size: 15 residues. The CDR3 DNA is TGTGCCAGCTCACCAAGGACAGGGATGGATCAGCCCCAGCATTTT. Translation: CASSPRTGMDQPQHF.

The chain uses TRBV28 and TRBJ1-4, with 12 bases that match TRBD1. The germline V gene has CDR1 MDHEN and CDR2 SYDVKM. The CDR3 has 16 amino acids. V shed 7 bases and J 10 bases; nucleotides not matched to a gene: 13. In DNA, the CDR3 is TGTGCCAGCACTCGGGACAGGGGGCGAGGGTTGTCAAAACTGTTTTTT. It specifies CASTRDRGRGLSKLFF.

This chain uses TRBV3-1 (or the pseudogene TRBV3-2) with TRBJ1-2; the match to TRBD1 covers 12 bases. Trimming cost V 1 base and J 4 bases; bases outside gene matches: 7. Germline V lookup: CDR1 LGHDT, CDR2 YNNKEL (reference sequence). The CDR3 runs 17 residues. CDR3 coding DNA: TGTGCCAGCAGCCAAGTCTCCGGGACAGGGGGCGTCTATGGCTACACCTTC. This gives the protein CASSQVSGTGGVYGYTF.

There are a few counts of this clone. CDR3 nucleotide sequence: TGCGCCAGCAGCTTGCTCCGGCCGACTAGCGGGAGGGTGCATGAGCAGTTCTTC. Its translation is CASSLLRPTSGRVHEQFF. The V and J genes are TRBV5-1 and TRBJ2-1; 14 nucleotides line up with TRBD2. The CDR3 length is 18 residues. J gave up 8 bases and V 1 base, and 11 bases lay outside the gene matches. Germline V gene sequence: CDR1 SGHRS, CDR2 YFSETQ.

V is TRBV6-5 and J is TRBJ1-2; possible D gene TRBD1, 5 bases. The CDR3 is 13 amino acids. Germline lookup yields CDR1 MNHEY and CDR2 SVGAGI. V gave up 4 bases and J gave up 4 bases, with 10 bases separating them. CDR3 sequence reads: CASSSDRLYGYTF. The CDR3 region has the DNA TGTGCCAGCAGTTCCGACAGACTCTATGGCTACACCTTC.

This sequence joins TRBV6-5 and TRBJ2-1, with D tentatively TRBD2 (6 bases). In germline, CDR1 is MNHEY, CDR2 SVGAGI. V lost 10 bases to trimming and J lost 7 bases, with 20 bases between them. CDR3 length: 14 residues. The CDR3 region has the DNA TGTGCCATCACTAAGGCGGGAACGCAGAATGAGCAGTTCTTC. This sequence encodes CAITKAGTQNEQFF.

The V gene is TRBV5-1, the J gene TRBJ2-1, with D maybe TRBD2 (5 bases). The CDR3 loop spans 13 amino acids. The V gene lost 5 bases and the J gene lost 6 bases, with 12 bases spanning the gap. Germline CDR1 and CDR2: SGHRS and YFSETQ. CDR3 nucleotides: TGCGCCAGCAGGCTAGCCCTTCCCAATGAGCAGTTCTTC. As protein: CASRLALPNEQFF.

The chain couples TRBV7-2 to TRBJ1-1; 7 nucleotides agree with TRBD1. Unmatched junction bases numbered 7, after V lost 8 bases and J lost 4 bases. The CDR3 loop spans 13 amino acids. Germline V CDR1 and CDR2: SGHTA, FQGNSA. Written as DNA, the CDR3 is TGTGCCAGCGGTTTACAGGGGTCCACTGAAGCTTTCTTT. It encodes CASGLQGSTEAFF.

The V gene is TRBV27, the J gene TRBJ1-2, with 9 bases aligning to TRBD1. V lost 8 bases to trimming and J lost 1 base; unmatched junction nucleotides: 5. This CDR3 has 14 amino acids. Per germline, CDR1 MNHEY and CDR2 SMNVEV (reference sequence). CDR3: CASRRTGDNYGYTF. CDR3 in DNA: TGTGCCAGCCGCCGGACAGGGGATAACTATGGCTACACCTTC.

The genes are TRBV5-4 and TRBJ2-5; 8 nucleotides match TRBD2. Germline V gives CDR1 SGHNT, CDR2 YYREEE (reference sequence). Trimming removed 1 base from V and 4 bases from J; junction bases left unmatched: 6. The CDR3 runs to 15 residues. DNA for the CDR3: TGTGCCAGCAGCTTGAGCGGGGGAGGGCGAGAGACCCAGTACTTC. Its protein is CASSLSGGGRETQYF.

The V call is TRBV29-1, the J call TRBJ2-3, with D possibly being TRBD2 (5 bases). Germline CDR1 and CDR2: SQVTM and ANQGSEA. With 5 bases removed from V and 2 bases from J, the gap between germline ends came to 11 bases. This CDR3 is 13 amino acids long. CDR3 protein: CSVWTRHTDTQYF. The CDR3 bases are TGCAGCGTTTGGACTCGTCACACAGATACGCAGTATTTT.

V and J are TRBV12-3 or TRBV12-4 and TRBJ1-1; 8 bases map to TRBD1. Germline trimming cut 1 base from V and 10 bases from J; bases unmatched to any gene: 5. This CDR3 comprises 13 residues. CDR3: CASSLGQGYGAFF. The CDR3, as DNA: TGTGCCAGCAGTTTAGGACAGGGGTATGGAGCTTTCTTT.

The genes are TRBV11-3 and TRBJ2-2, with 7 bases matching TRBD1. Trimming took 2 bases from V and 7 from J; bases not matched to a gene: 16. The CDR3 extends over 18 amino acids. Germline V gene lookup returns CDR1 SGHNT and CDR2 YENEEA. The CDR3 DNA reads TGTGCCAGCAGCTTACGGACAGGAGTTGGAACCGGTGGCGGGGAGCTGTTTTTT. It translates to CASSLRTGVGTGGGELFF.

The V and J genes are TRBV19 and TRBJ1-4; 7 bases align to TRBD1. The germline gives CDR1 LNHDA, CDR2 SQIVND (reference sequence). The V and J ends lost 4 bases and 6 bases, in that order; junction bases with no gene match: 11. This CDR3 spans 16 amino acids. This CDR3 is CASSNSHSGGDEKLFF. The CDR3, as DNA: TGTGCCAGTAGTAACAGTCATTCAGGGGGAGATGAAAAACTGTTTTTT. Based on the CDR3 plus reference TRBV19 and TRBJ1-4, the full variable domain is DGGITQSPKYLFRKEGQNVTLSCEQNLNHDAMYWYRQDPGQGLRLIYYSQIVNDFQKGDIAEGYSVSREKKESFPLTVTSAQKNPTAFYLCASSNSHSGGDEKLFFGSGTQLSVL.

This clone was seen only a few times. J is TRBJ2-1 and V is TRBV12-5; possible D gene TRBD1, 6 bases. Looked up from germline, CDR1 is LGHNT and CDR2 is FRNRAP. V was pared by 8 bases and J by 8 bases, with 10 bases between. The CDR3 spans 11 residues. CDR3 sequence: CASSGVDEQFF. CDR3 DNA: TGTGCTAGTTCAGGGGTCGATGAGCAGTTCTTC.

This chain connects TRBV9 to TRBJ2-1; a weak D match, TRBD2 (9 bases). V lost 3 bases to trimming and J lost 8 bases, with 18 bases between them. The germline V gene has CDR1 SGDLS and CDR2 YYNGEE. The CDR3 contains 15 residues. In nucleotides, the CDR3 is TGTGCCAGCAGCGCCCTAGCGGGACAGGCAGATGAGCAGTTCTTC. This gives the protein CASSALAGQADEQFF.

The chain combines TRBV7-9 with TRBJ1-4; 8 bases align to TRBD1. Germline CDR1 reads SEHNR; CDR2 reads FQNEAQ (reference sequence). The CDR3 totals 15 residues. Trimming at V came to 5 bases and at J to 7 bases, leaving 9 bases not matched to a gene. The CDR3 DNA reads as TGTGCCAGCAGCCCGCGTACAGGGGGGAGTGAAAAACTGTTTTTT. Amino acids: CASSPRTGGSEKLFF.

By share of the sample, this clone is medium-sized. J is TRBJ1-6 and V is TRBV27; 7 bases are a match to TRBD1. V shed 5 bases and J 10 bases; nucleotides not matched to a gene: 11. Per the germline V gene, CDR1 is MNHEY and CDR2 is SMNVEV (reference sequence). This CDR3 contains 15 residues. CDR3 DNA: TGTGCCAGCAGTGCGGGTCGCAGGGGGTACTCACCCCTCCACTTT. Its protein is CASSAGRRGYSPLHF.

V usage is TRBV7-2 and J usage is TRBJ2-7, with a tentative D call TRBD1 (6 bases). CDR1 is SGHTA, CDR2 FQGNSA, per germline. There are 14 residues in the CDR3. Trimming pared 4 bases from V and 0 bases from J, leaving 10 bases between. The CDR3 nucleotides read TGTGCCAGCAGCTACGACAGGAGCTCCTACGAGCAGTACTTC. The encoded protein is CASSYDRSSYEQYF.

The chain employs TRBV5-1 and TRBJ2-3; D is uncertain. The germline V gene encodes CDR1 SGHRS and CDR2 YFSETQ. The V end lost 0 bases, the J end lost 4 bases, and 12 bases lay between the germline ends. This CDR3 is 15 amino acids long. CDR3 sequence (DNA): TGCGCCAGCAGCTTGGCTTTATCCCCGGCAGATACGCAGTATTTT. This sequence encodes CASSLALSPADTQYF.

The chain carries TRBV11-2 and TRBJ2-1; weak D call: TRBD2 (6 bases). With 2 bases removed from V and 5 bases from J, the gap between germline ends came to 10 bases. The CDR3 length is 14 residues. From germline, CDR1 is SGHAT and CDR2 FQNNGV. The CDR3 spells CASSLRTINNEQFF. The CDR3 DNA follows: TGTGCCAGCAGCTTACGGACTATAAACAATGAGCAGTTCTTC.

A few counts support this clone. The rearrangement links TRBV6-5 to TRBJ2-7; tentative D call: TRBD1 (5 bases). Germline V gene data show CDR1 as MNHEY and CDR2 as SVGAGI. CDR3 size: 13 residues. Trimming pared 7 bases from V and 6 bases from J, leaving 16 bases between. For the CDR3, the DNA is TGTGCCAGCACCCCTAACGATAGGGGCGAGCAGTACTTC. As protein: CASTPNDRGEQYF.